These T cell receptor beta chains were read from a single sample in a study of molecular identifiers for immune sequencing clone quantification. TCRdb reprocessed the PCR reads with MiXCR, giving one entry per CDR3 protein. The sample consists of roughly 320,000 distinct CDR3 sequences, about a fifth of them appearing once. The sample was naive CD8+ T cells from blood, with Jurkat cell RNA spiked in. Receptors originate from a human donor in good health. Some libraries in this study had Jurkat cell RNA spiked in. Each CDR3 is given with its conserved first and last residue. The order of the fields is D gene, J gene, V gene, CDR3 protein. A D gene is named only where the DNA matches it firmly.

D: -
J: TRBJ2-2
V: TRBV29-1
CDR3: CSVETTGELFF

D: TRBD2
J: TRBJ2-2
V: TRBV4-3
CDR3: CASSRSSGSGITGELFF

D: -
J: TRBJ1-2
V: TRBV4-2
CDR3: CASSQDLDAALYGYTF

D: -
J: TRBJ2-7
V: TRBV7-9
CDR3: CASSPKTDYEQYF

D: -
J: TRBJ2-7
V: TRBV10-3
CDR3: CAISESLEQYF

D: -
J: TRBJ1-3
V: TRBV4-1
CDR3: CASSQMRGSSGNTIYF

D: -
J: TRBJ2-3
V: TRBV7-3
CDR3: CASSQLVVDTQYF

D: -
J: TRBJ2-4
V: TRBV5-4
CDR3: CASSLGIAKNIQYF

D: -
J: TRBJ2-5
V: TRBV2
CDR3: CATMHGQETQYF

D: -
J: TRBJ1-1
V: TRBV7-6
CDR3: CASSSTDNTEAFF

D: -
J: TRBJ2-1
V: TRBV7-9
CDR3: CASSWGDLEQFF

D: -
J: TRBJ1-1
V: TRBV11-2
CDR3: CASSQAGVNTEAFF

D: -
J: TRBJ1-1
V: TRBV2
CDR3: CASSDWAEAFF

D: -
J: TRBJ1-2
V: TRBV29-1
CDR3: CSVEDLDPGEVNGYTF

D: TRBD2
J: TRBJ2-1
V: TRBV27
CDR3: CASLGGGSYNEQFF

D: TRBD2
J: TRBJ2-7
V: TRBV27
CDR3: CASSSGTSGPYEQYF

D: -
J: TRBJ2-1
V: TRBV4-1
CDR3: CASSQVSREGDEQFF

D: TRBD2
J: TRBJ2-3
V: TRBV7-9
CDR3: CASSDTQLATDAQYF

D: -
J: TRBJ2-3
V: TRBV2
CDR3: CASSEAVYSTDTQYF

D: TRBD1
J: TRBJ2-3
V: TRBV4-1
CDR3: CASSPGQGHTDRQYF

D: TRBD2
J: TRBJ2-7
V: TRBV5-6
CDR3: CASSYPLAVDPDEQYF

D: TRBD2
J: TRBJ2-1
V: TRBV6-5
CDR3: CASSPGTRIHDEQFF

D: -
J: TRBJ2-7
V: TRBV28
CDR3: CASLTGISLTYEQYF

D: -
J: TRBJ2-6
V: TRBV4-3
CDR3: CASSLEQRSGANVLTF

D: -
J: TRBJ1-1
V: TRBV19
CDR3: CASSSHVGVEAFF

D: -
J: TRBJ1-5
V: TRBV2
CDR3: CASSPRNGRNQPQHF

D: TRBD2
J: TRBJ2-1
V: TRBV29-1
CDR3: CSVPSGSRYNEQFF

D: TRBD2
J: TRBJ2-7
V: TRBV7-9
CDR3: CASSSRLLAGNYEQYF